The next 10 T cell receptor beta chains were all read from a single sample in a study of identical twins. Each CDR3 protein is one row after TCRdb ran MiXCR on the 5' RACE reads. The repertoire holds around 960,000 distinct CDR3 sequences, with around an eighth as singletons. These records were also assigned to another study, of yellow fever vaccine responses in identical twins.

The sample was PBMCs. Every receptor here comes from a woman under 30 in good health.

This clonotype was observed a handful of times. The V call is TRBV27, the J call TRBJ2-5; D may be TRBD2 (5 bases). CDR3 length: 13 residues. Trimming took off 6 bases at V and 5 bases at J, with 13 bases between the two ends. The germline V gene encodes CDR1 MNHEY and CDR2 SMNVEV (reference sequence). The CDR3 DNA reads as TGTGCCAGCAGGAGGGCCTTTTTCGAGACCCAGTACTTC. Its translation: CASRRAFFETQYF.

This clonotype was counted a few times. The gene calls are TRBV7-2 and TRBJ2-2; D is uncertain. Trimming pared 5 bases from V and 6 bases from J, leaving 10 bases between. CDR1 is SGHTA and CDR2 is FQGNSA in the germline V gene. The CDR3 is 13 residues long. The CDR3 bases are TGTGCCAGCAGCGTACTGGGCGCCGGGGAGCTGTTTTTT. This gives the protein CASSVLGAGELFF. The full variable domain, with the rest looked up from reference TRBV7-2 and TRBJ2-2, is GAGVSQSPSNKVTEKGKDVELRCDPISGHTALYWYRQSLGQGLEFLIYFQGNSAPDKSGLPSDRFSAERTGGSVSTLTIQRTQQEDSAVYLCASSVLGAGELFFGEGSRLTVL.

The CDR3 region is CASASSYNEQFF. The CDR3 nucleotides read TGTGCATCGGCTAGCTCCTACAATGAGCAGTTCTTC. The V gene is TRBV7-9, the J gene TRBJ2-1; D ambiguous. The CDR3 runs to 12 residues. Germline CDR1 and CDR2: SEHNR and FQNEAQ (reference sequence).

This clonotype was seen a handful of times. J is TRBJ2-1 and V is TRBV11-3; 14 bases map to TRBD2. The CDR3 contains 15 residues. After removal of 1 base from V and 9 bases from J, the junction contained 2 bases not matched to a gene. Germline CDR1 SGHNT, CDR2 YENEEA. CDR3 sequence reads: CASSLGTSGRSEQFF. The CDR3 DNA reads as TGTGCCAGCAGCTTAGGGACTAGCGGGAGGAGTGAGCAGTTCTTC.

This chain uses TRBV11-1 with TRBJ2-6; D is ambiguous. The CDR3 sequence is 18 residues long. V was trimmed by 4 bases and J by 1 base, leaving 17 bases between them. Germline V gives CDR1 SGHAT, CDR2 FQDESV (reference sequence). CDR3 nucleotides: TGTGCCAGCAGCTACCGGGCCTCACCACTTTCTGGGGCCAACGTCCTGACTTTC. Translating gives CASSYRASPLSGANVLTF.

The chain joins TRBV20-1 to TRBJ2-3; D is possibly TRBD2 (6 bases). This CDR3 has 14 amino acids. The V end lost 4 bases, the J end lost 6 bases, and 17 bases lay between the germline ends. From germline, CDR1 is DFQATT and CDR2 SNEGSKA (reference sequence). The CDR3 bases are TGCAGTGCTACCTCCGGAGGGCCATGGGATACGCAGTATTTT. Translated: CSATSGGPWDTQYF.

This clonotype turned up a few times. This chain connects TRBV20-1 to TRBJ2-5; possible D gene TRBD2, 6 bases. From germline, CDR1 is DFQATT and CDR2 SNEGSKA (reference sequence). CDR3 size: 15 residues. V was trimmed by 3 bases and J by 2 bases, leaving 16 bases between them. The CDR3 DNA is TGCAGTGCTAGCCGGCCGGGACTGGAACAAGAGACCCAGTACTTC. Translation: CSASRPGLEQETQYF.

This sequence joins TRBV6-1 and TRBJ2-2, with TRBD1 identical over 7 bases. Germline CDR1 MNHNS, CDR2 SASEGT. The CDR3 is 17 amino acids. J lost 6 bases, V lost 2 bases, and 12 bases had no gene match. The CDR3: CASSESRDSLLPGELFF. The CDR3 DNA reads TGTGCCAGCAGTGAATCCCGGGACAGCCTACTCCCCGGGGAGCTGTTTTTT.

This clonotype was recorded a few times. The chain links TRBV20-1 to TRBJ2-1; TRBD2 matches at 10 bases. This CDR3 spans 17 amino acids. CDR1 and CDR2 from the germline V gene are DFQATT and SNEGSKA (reference sequence). V was pared by 6 bases and J by 2 bases, with 13 bases of the junction left unmatched. The chain's CDR3 is CSARHPSGGSTYNEQFF. DNA of the CDR3: TGCAGTGCAAGACATCCTAGCGGGGGTAGTACCTACAATGAGCAGTTCTTC.

This clonotype was detected ten times or more. The chain links TRBV9 to TRBJ2-1, with D perhaps matching TRBD1 or TRBD2 (5 bases each). There are 14 residues in the CDR3. The V end lost 5 bases, the J end lost 4 bases, and 13 bases lay between the germline ends. Germline CDR1 is SGDLS and CDR2 is YYNGEE. The CDR3 bases are TGTGCCAGCAGTCTGGGGGAAGGGTACAATGAGCAGTTCTTC. Translated: CASSLGEGYNEQFF. Full variable domain (rest looked up from reference TRBV9 and TRBJ2-1): DSGVTQTPKHLITATGQRVTLRCSPRSGDLSVYWYQQSLDQGLQFLIQYYNGEERAKGNILERFSAQQFPDLHSELNLSSLELGDSALYFCASSLGEGYNEQFFGPGTRLTVL.